A selection of T cell receptor beta chains follows, all from one sample in a study of blood T cells in healthy people across ages. MiXCR was run by TCRdb on the 5' RACE reads, yielding one entry per CDR3 protein. The data show about 680,000 distinct CDR3 sequences, with 45% to 50% seen just once and around a third held by the top ten. Sequencing was done on a sample of blood. The origin of the receptors is an older woman in good health. CDR3s include the opening cysteine and the closing phenylalanine or tryptophan. Each record gives: J gene, V gene, D gene, clone size, CDR3 protein, CDR3 DNA. The D gene is left open where the match is weak. Some rows have no size entry. The others give once, few or many, or a class for an expanded clone.

TRBJ2-7 | TRBV5-1 | NA | few | CASSWNSGDSYEQYF | TGCGCCAGCAGCTGGAACTCGGGGGACTCCTACGAGCAGTACTTC
TRBJ2-7 | TRBV14 | TRBD1 | NA | CASSQAGTGIHYEQYF | TGTGCCAGCAGCCAAGCCGGGACAGGCATTCACTACGAGCAGTACTTC
TRBJ2-7 | TRBV4-2 | TRBD1 | NA | CASSPPGQTSYEQYF | TGTGCCAGCAGCCCCCCGGGACAGACCTCCTACGAGCAGTACTTC
TRBJ2-7 | TRBV29-1 | NA | many | CSVDTASYEQYF | TGCAGCGTTGATACAGCTTCCTACGAGCAGTACTTC
TRBJ2-7 | TRBV5-1 | NA | NA | CASSLNAGYSYNEQYF | TGCGCCAGCAGCTTGAATGCAGGTTATTCCTACAATGAGCAGTACTTC
TRBJ2-1 | TRBV20-1 | TRBD2 | NA | CSARDALAGGLNEQFF | TGCAGTGCTAGAGATGCACTAGCGGGAGGGTTAAATGAGCAGTTCTTC
TRBJ2-3 | TRBV18 | TRBD1 | NA | CASSRGQLKSTDTQYF | TGTGCCAGCTCCCGGGGACAGCTTAAGTCCACAGATACGCAGTATTTT
TRBJ2-7 | TRBV7-9 | NA | many | CASSFQGEQYF | TGCGCCAGCAGCTTCCAGGGAGAGCAGTACTTC
TRBJ2-1 | TRBV27 | NA | NA | CASSVRDPCNEQFF | TGTGCCAGCAGTGTCCGGGACCCGTGCAATGAGCAGTTCTTC
TRBJ1-2 | TRBV9 | NA | once | CASSTTRALYGYTF | TGTGCCAGCAGCACCACAAGGGCCCTCTATGGCTACACCTTC
TRBJ2-1 | TRBV20-1 | NA | NA | CSARLSPRAYNEQFF | TGCAGTGCTAGGCTATCACCTAGGGCGTACAATGAGCAGTTCTTC
TRBJ1-2 | TRBV7-3 | TRBD1 | few | CASSSRQGDYGYTF | TGTGCCAGCAGCTCCCGACAGGGTGACTATGGCTACACCTTC
TRBJ2-4 | TRBV2 | NA | few | CASSDGWVKNIQYF | TGTGCCAGCAGTGACGGGTGGGTCAAAAACATTCAGTACTTC
TRBJ2-5 | TRBV15 | NA | NA | CATSRGPESQETQYF | TGTGCCACCAGCAGAGGGCCCGAGTCACAAGAGACCCAGTACTTC
TRBJ2-5 | TRBV2 | TRBD2 | NA | CASSDGLAEKETQYF | TGTGCCAGCAGTGACGGACTAGCGGAAAAAGAGACCCAGTACTTC
TRBJ1-2 | TRBV2 | NA | few | CASSESLTGRAGYTF | TGTGCCAGCAGTGAATCATTGACAGGTCGGGCTGGCTACACCTTC
TRBJ1-1 | TRBV2 | NA | NA | CAARLTEAFF | TGTGCCGCGAGGCTCACTGAAGCTTTCTTT
TRBJ1-1 | TRBV28 | NA | NA | CASSLPLGVREAFF | TGTGCCAGCAGTTTACCCCTGGGAGTAAGGGAAGCTTTCTTT
TRBJ1-5 | TRBV28 | NA | NA | CASRREGSGNQPQHF | TGTGCCAGCAGGAGGGAGGGATCGGGCAATCAGCCCCAGCATTTT
TRBJ2-4 | TRBV19 | TRBD1 | NA | CASSGDSLLAKNIQYF | TGTGCCAGTAGTGGGGACAGTTTACTAGCCAAAAACATTCAGTACTTC
TRBJ2-7 | TRBV11-2 | NA | NA | CASSVERTAYEQYF | TGTGCCAGCAGCGTAGAAAGGACAGCATACGAGCAGTACTTC
TRBJ1-1 | TRBV29-1 | TRBD1 | NA | CSVARTGKGTEAFF | TGCAGCGTAGCAAGGACAGGGAAGGGCACTGAAGCTTTCTTT
TRBJ1-2 | TRBV3-1 | TRBD1 | NA | CASSQDTGGWGYTF | TGTGCCAGCAGCCAGGACACAGGGGGCTGGGGCTACACCTTC
TRBJ2-5 | TRBV5-5 | NA | many | CASSFKGRQETQYF | TGTGCCAGCAGCTTTAAAGGGAGGCAAGAGACCCAGTACTTC
TRBJ2-3 | TRBV11-2 | TRBD2 | NA | CASSLLGLATDTQYF | TGTGCCAGCAGCTTACTGGGACTAGCGACAGATACGCAGTATTTT
TRBJ2-7 | TRBV3-1 | NA | many | CASSQGRDPTNEQYF | TGTGCCAGCAGCCAAGGCCGGGACCCTACCAATGAGCAGTACTTC
TRBJ2-1 | TRBV29-1 | NA | NA | CSVDRAETYNEQFF | TGCAGCGTTGATCGAGCGGAGACCTACAATGAGCAGTTCTTC
TRBJ2-7 | TRBV20-1 | TRBD2 | NA | CSARFGGSWSYEQYF | TGCAGTGCTAGATTTGGCGGGAGTTGGTCCTACGAGCAGTACTTC
TRBJ2-5 | TRBV7-2 | NA | few | CASSLAGTDPTQYF | TGTGCCAGCAGCTTAGCGGGGACCGATCCCACCCAGTACTTC
TRBJ2-3 | TRBV12-3/TRBV12-4 | TRBD2 | once | CASSPRAGTTDTQYF | TGTGCCAGCAGTCCTAGAGCGGGGACCACAGATACGCAGTATTTT
TRBJ1-1 | TRBV7-9 | NA | NA | CASSLINAGRNTEAFF | TGTGCCAGCAGCTTAATCAACGCAGGGAGGAACACTGAAGCTTTCTTT
TRBJ2-1 | TRBV29-1 | TRBD2 | NA | CSVEGTSGRRYNEQFF | TGCAGCGTTGAAGGGACTAGCGGGAGGAGGTACAATGAGCAGTTCTTC
TRBJ2-7 | TRBV20-1 | NA | NA | CSARVVGLSYEQYF | TGCAGTGCTAGAGTGGTGGGGCTCTCCTACGAGCAGTACTTC
TRBJ2-4 | TRBV24-1 | NA | NA | CATSPGPGRNIQYF | TGCGCCACCAGCCCGGGGCCCGGACGGAACATTCAGTACTTC
TRBJ1-5 | TRBV12-3/TRBV12-4 | NA | few | CASSNQGPNQPQHF | TGTGCCAGCAGTAACCAGGGCCCCAATCAGCCCCAGCATTTT
TRBJ2-3 | TRBV28 | NA | NA | CASSELGGGVGTDTQYF | TGTGCCAGCAGTGAGCTGGGAGGGGGCGTTGGCACAGATACGCAGTATTTT
TRBJ1-1 | TRBV29-1 | NA | NA | CSVALRHGNTEAFF | TGCAGCGTAGCCCTTCGACACGGGAACACTGAAGCTTTCTTT
TRBJ2-3 | TRBV4-3 | NA | NA | CASSQEGRPNTQYF | TGCGCCAGCAGCCAAGAAGGGAGGCCGAATACGCAGTATTTT
TRBJ2-5 | TRBV6-2/TRBV6-3 | NA | few | CASSSGGNRLQETQYF | TGTGCCAGCAGTTCTGGGGGAAATCGGCTTCAAGAGACCCAGTACTTC
TRBJ1-3 | TRBV4-3 | NA | NA | CASSPARSGRGITGNTIYF | TGCGCCAGCAGCCCGGCTCGGTCAGGGCGGGGGATAACTGGAAACACCATATATTTT
TRBJ2-7 | TRBV27 | TRBD2 | NA | CASSLSGLAGAWEQYF | TGTGCCAGCAGTTTATCTGGACTAGCGGGAGCCTGGGAGCAGTACTTC
TRBJ1-2 | TRBV5-1 | TRBD1 | NA | CASSLAQGDGYTF | TGCGCCAGCAGCTTGGCACAGGGGGACGGCTACACCTTC
TRBJ2-7 | TRBV30 | NA | NA | CACSGTRLYEQYF | TGTGCCTGCTCCGGGACAAGACTCTACGAGCAGTACTTC
TRBJ2-2 | TRBV20-1 | TRBD2 | NA | CSAREAGDTGELFF | TGCAGTGCTAGAGAAGCGGGAGACACCGGGGAGCTGTTTTTT
TRBJ2-7 | TRBV12-3/TRBV12-4 | TRBD2 | NA | CASRPGTSGPDEQYF | TGTGCCAGCAGACCTGGGACTAGCGGACCCGACGAGCAGTATTTC
TRBJ2-7 | TRBV16 | NA | few | CASSQSSGNYEQYF | TGTGCCAGCAGCCAATCTTCAGGGAATTACGAGCAGTACTTC
TRBJ2-6 | TRBV6-2/TRBV6-3 | NA | few | CASSLGRASGANVLTF | TGTGCCAGCAGTTTAGGTCGAGCCTCTGGGGCCAACGTCCTGACTTTC
TRBJ2-5 | TRBV4-3 | TRBD2 | few | CASSQEREGRETQYF | TGCGCCAGCAGCCAAGAGCGGGAGGGCCGTGAGACCCAGTACTTC
TRBJ2-1 | TRBV30 | NA | NA | CAWSGALNNEQFF | TGTGCCTGGAGTGGGGCTCTGAACAATGAGCAGTTCTTC
TRBJ1-4 | TRBV28 | NA | NA | CASTQGWEKLFF | TGTGCCAGCACACAGGGTTGGGAAAAACTGTTTTTT
TRBJ2-1 | TRBV29-1 | NA | NA | CSVETPRVSLNNEQFF | TGCAGCGTTGAAACGCCCAGGGTCAGTCTGAACAATGAGCAGTTCTTC
TRBJ2-3 | TRBV30 | TRBD2 | NA | CAWSDLRESPDTQYF | TGTGCCTGGAGCGATTTGCGGGAGAGTCCAGATACGCAGTATTTT
TRBJ1-2 | TRBV29-1 | NA | NA | CSVERRNGYTF | TGCAGCGTTGAACGCAGGAATGGCTACACCTTC